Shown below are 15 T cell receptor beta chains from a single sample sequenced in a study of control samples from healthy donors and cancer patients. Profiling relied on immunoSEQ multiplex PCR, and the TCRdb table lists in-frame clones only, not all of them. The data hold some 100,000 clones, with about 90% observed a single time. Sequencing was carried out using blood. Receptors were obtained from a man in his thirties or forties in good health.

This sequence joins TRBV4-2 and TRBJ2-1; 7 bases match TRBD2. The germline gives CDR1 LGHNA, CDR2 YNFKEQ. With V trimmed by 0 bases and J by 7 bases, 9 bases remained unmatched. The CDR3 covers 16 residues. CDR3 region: CASSQDLSGGVNEQFF. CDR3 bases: TGTGCCAGCAGCCAAGATCTCAGTGGGGGGGTAAATGAGCAGTTCTTC.

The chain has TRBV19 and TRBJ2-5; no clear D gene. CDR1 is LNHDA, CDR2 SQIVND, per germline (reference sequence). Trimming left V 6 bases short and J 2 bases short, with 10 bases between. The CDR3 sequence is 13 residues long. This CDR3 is CASSTDPQETQYF. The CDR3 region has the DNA TGTGCCAGTAGCACCGACCCTCAAGAGACCCAGTACTTC.

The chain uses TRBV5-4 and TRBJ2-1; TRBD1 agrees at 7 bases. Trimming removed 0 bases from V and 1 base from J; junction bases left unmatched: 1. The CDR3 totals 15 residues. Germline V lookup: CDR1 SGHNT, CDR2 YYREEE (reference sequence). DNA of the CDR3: TGTGCCAGCAGCTTGGAGGACAGGTCCTACAATGAGCAGTTCTTC. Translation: CASSLEDRSYNEQFF.

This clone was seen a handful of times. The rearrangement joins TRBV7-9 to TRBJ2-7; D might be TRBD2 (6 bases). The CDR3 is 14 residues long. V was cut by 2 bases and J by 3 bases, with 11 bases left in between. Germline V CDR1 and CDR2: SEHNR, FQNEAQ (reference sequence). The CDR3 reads CASSLSGGIYEQYF. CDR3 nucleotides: TGTGCCAGCAGCTTATCTGGCGGGATCTACGAGCAGTACTTC.

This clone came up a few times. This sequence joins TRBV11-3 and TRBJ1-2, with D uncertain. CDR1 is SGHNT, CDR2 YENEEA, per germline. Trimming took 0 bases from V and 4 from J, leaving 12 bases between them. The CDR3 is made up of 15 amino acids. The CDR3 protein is CASSLDGTPSYGYTF. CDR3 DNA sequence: TGTGCCAGCAGCTTAGATGGAACCCCTAGCTATGGCTACACCTTC.

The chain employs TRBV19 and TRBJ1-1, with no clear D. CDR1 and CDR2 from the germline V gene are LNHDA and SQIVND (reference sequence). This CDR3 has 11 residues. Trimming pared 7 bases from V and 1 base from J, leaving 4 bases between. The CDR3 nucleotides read TGTGCCAGTAAAGGGAACACTGAAGCTTTCTTT. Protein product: CASKGNTEAFF.

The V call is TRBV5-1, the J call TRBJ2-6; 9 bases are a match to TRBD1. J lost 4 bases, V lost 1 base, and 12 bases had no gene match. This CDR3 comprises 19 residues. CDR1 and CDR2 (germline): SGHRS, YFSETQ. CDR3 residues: CASSLWFGTGSKGANVLTF. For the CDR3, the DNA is TGCGCCAGCAGCTTGTGGTTCGGGACAGGGTCTAAAGGGGCCAACGTCCTGACTTTC.

The CDR3 nucleotides are TGTGCCAGCAGCTCCCGGGACAGCCAAGAGACCCAGTACTTC. Translation: CASSSRDSQETQYF. The V call is TRBV7-9, the J call TRBJ2-5, with 7 bases aligning to TRBD1. The CDR3 covers 14 residues. Unmatched junction bases numbered 3, after V lost 4 bases and J lost 1 base. Germline CDR1 SEHNR, CDR2 FQNEAQ (reference sequence).

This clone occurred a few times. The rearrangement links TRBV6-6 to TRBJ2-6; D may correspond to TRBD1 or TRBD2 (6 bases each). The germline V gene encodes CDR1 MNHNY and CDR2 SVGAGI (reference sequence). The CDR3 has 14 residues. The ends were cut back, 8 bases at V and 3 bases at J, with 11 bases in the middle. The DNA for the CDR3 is TGTGCCAGCGAGGGGGAGGATGGGGCCAACGTCCTGACTTTC. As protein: CASEGEDGANVLTF.

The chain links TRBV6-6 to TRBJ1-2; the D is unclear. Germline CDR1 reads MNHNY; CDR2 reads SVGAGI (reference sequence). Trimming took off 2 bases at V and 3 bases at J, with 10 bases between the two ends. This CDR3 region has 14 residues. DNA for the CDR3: TGTGCCAGCAGTTACGGTAGTCGGGACTATGGCTACACCTTC. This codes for CASSYGSRDYGYTF.

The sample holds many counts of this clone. In DNA, the CDR3 is TGTGCCAGCAGTGAAAGCGGGTACAATGAGCAGTTCTTC. Its translation: CASSESGYNEQFF. V gene TRBV2 combines with J gene TRBJ2-1; maybe TRBD2 (6 bases). The ends were cut back, 2 bases at V and 4 bases at J, with 6 bases in the middle. The CDR3 loop spans 13 amino acids. Germline loops: CDR1 SNHLY, CDR2 FYNNEI.

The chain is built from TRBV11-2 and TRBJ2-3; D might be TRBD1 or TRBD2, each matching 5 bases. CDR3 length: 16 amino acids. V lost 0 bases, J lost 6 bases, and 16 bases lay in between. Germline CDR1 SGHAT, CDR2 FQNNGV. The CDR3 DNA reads TGTGCCAGCAGCTTAGAGGCGGTGCCGGGACGCGATACGCAGTATTTT. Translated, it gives CASSLEAVPGRDTQYF.

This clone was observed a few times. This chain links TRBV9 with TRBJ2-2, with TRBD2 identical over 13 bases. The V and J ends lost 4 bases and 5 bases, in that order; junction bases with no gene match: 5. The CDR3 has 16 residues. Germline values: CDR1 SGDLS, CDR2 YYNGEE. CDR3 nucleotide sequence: TGTGCCAGCAGCCCAGGACTAGCGGGGGTTACCGGGGAGCTGTTTTTT. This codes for CASSPGLAGVTGELFF.

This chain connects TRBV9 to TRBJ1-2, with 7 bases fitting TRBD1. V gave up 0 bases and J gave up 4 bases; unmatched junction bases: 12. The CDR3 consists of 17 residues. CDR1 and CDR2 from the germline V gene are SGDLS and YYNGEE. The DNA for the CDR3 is TGTGCCAGCAGCGTAGGGTTTAATGGACAGGAGCTCTATGGCTACACCTTC. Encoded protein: CASSVGFNGQELYGYTF.

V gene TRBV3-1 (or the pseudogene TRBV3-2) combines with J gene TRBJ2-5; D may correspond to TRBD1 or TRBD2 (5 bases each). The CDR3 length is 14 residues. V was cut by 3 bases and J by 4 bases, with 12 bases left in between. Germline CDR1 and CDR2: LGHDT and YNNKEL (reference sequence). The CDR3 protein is CASSQPGTGETQYF. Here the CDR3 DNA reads TGTGCCAGCAGCCAGCCCGGGACGGGAGAGACCCAGTACTTC.